A selection of T cell receptor beta chains follows, all from one sample in a study of blood T cell repertoires in COVID-19. Repertoires were generated with immunoSEQ multiplex PCR, while TCRdb's copy carries only in-frame clones and drops some. Of about 270,000 clones in the sample, around 92% were seen once. Sequencing used PBMCs or T cells enriched from blood (not recorded which). All receptors come from a woman aged 55-69 years who had recovered from COVID-19. Each CDR3 is given with its conserved first and last residue. D genes are given only for firm matches. Only some rows state a clone size, as once, few, many or a class for expanded clones.

>TRBJ2-7|TRBV2|.|TRBD1
CASSEGQGHDEQYF
TGTGCCAGCAGTGAAGGACAGGGACACGACGAGCAGTACTTC
>TRBJ2-3|TRBV5-5|.|.
CASSHPWEFSTDTQYF
TGTGCCAGCAGCCACCCTTGGGAGTTCAGCACCGATACGCAGTATTTT
>TRBJ2-7|TRBV5-1|.|.
CASSLRQGRSYEQYF
TGCGCCAGCAGCTTGAGGCAGGGGCGCTCCTACGAGCAGTACTTC
>TRBJ2-7|TRBV6-5|.|TRBD2
CASSYRRTSTYEQYF
TGTGCCAGCAGTTACCGGAGGACTAGCACATATGAGCAGTACTTC
>TRBJ2-3|TRBV11-2|.|.
CASSSSPRGDTQYF
TGTGCCAGCAGCTCCTCCCCCCGGGGAGATACGCAGTATTTT
>TRBJ2-3|TRBV5-1|once|.
CASSLFQAVGGDTQYF
TGCGCCAGCAGCTTATTTCAGGCGGTCGGGGGAGATACGCAGTATTTT
>TRBJ1-3|TRBV10-3|.|.
CAISTGSGNTIYF
TGTGCCATCAGCACAGGGAGTGGAAACACCATATATTTT
>TRBJ1-2|TRBV11-2|.|TRBD1
CASSLHRGRGYGYTF
TGTGCCAGCAGCTTACACAGGGGGCGAGGCTATGGCTACACCTTC
>TRBJ2-3|TRBV28|.|.
CASSLQTPDTQYF
TGTGCCAGCAGTTTGCAGACTCCGGATACGCAGTATTTT
>TRBJ2-5|TRBV20-1|.|.
CSASRRVGEETQYF
TGCAGTGCTAGTCGCAGGGTAGGCGAAGAGACCCAGTACTTC
>TRBJ2-1|TRBV5-1|.|TRBD2
CASSPPPGGADNEQFF
TGCGCCAGCAGCCCTCCCCCGGGGGGGGCCGACAATGAGCAGTTCTTC
>TRBJ2-7|TRBV7-9|.|TRBD2
CASMTSGSYEQYF
TGTGCCAGCATGACTAGCGGATCCTACGAGCAGTACTTC
>TRBJ1-3|TRBV4-2|.|.
CASSQSRDTIYF
TGTGCCAGCAGCCAATCGAGGGACACCATATATTTT
>TRBJ2-1|TRBV18|.|.
CASSLQGYYNEQFF
TGTGCCAGCTCACTACAGGGTTATTACAATGAGCAGTTCTTC
>TRBJ1-2|TRBV3-1/TRBV3-2|.|.
CASSQGHNGYTF
TGTGCCAGCAGCCAAGGACATAATGGCTACACCTTC
>TRBJ1-2|TRBV4-2|.|TRBD1
CASSQDAGGTYGYTF
TGTGCCAGCAGCCAAGATGCAGGGGGGACGTATGGCTACACCTTC
>TRBJ1-6|TRBV30|.|TRBD1
CAWVPGQGLAYSPLHF
TGTGCCTGGGTGCCGGGACAGGGCCTGGCTTACTCACCCCTCCACTTT
>TRBJ1-2|TRBV13|.|TRBD1
CASSIGGTGVLPTNYGYTF
TGTGCCAGCAGCATAGGAGGGACAGGGGTTCTGCCGACTAACTATGGCTACACCTTC
>TRBJ2-1|TRBV11-3|.|TRBD2
CASSLEAGVNYNEQFF
TGTGCCAGCAGCTTAGAAGCGGGAGTTAACTACAATGAGCAGTTCTTC
>TRBJ2-3|TRBV10-3|.|.
CAIRNSQNTDTQYF
TGTGCCATCAGGAACAGCCAAAACACAGATACGCAGTATTTT
>TRBJ2-1|TRBV3-1/TRBV3-2|.|TRBD2
CASSQVSGSYNEQFF
TGTGCCAGCAGCCAAGTCAGCGGGAGCTACAATGAGCAGTTCTTC
>TRBJ1-4|TRBV5-1|.|TRBD1
CASSPQGDTLEKLFF
TGCGCCAGCAGCCCCCAGGGGGATACCCTAGAAAAACTGTTTTTT
>TRBJ1-6|TRBV9|.|.
CASSATTTRSPLHF
TGTGCCAGCAGCGCGACCACTACACGGTCACCCCTCCACTTT
>TRBJ1-1|TRBV5-1|.|TRBD1
CASRRQGTNTEAFF
TGCGCCAGCAGGAGACAGGGGACGAACACTGAAGCTTTCTTT
>TRBJ2-5|TRBV2|few|.
CASSEGGGQETQYF
TGTGCCAGCAGTGAGGGTGGAGGCCAAGAGACCCAGTACTTC
>TRBJ1-2|TRBV27|.|.
CASSLIAATGGGYTF
TGTGCCAGCAGTTTAATAGCCGCCACCGGAGGTGGCTACACCTTC
>TRBJ1-1|TRBV18|.|TRBD1
CASSPRQGDTEAFF
TGTGCCAGCTCACCACGACAGGGGGACACTGAAGCTTTCTTT
>TRBJ1-3|TRBV7-8|.|.
CASSHERISGNTIYF
TGTGCCAGCAGCCACGAGCGGATTTCTGGAAACACCATATATTTT
>TRBJ2-3|TRBV27|.|.
CASSLLRGASTDTQYF
TGTGCCAGCAGTTTACTCAGGGGGGCTAGCACAGATACGCAGTATTTT
>TRBJ1-6|TRBV28|.|TRBD1
CASGGGQGTSPLHF
TGTGCCAGCGGTGGGGGACAGGGCACTTCACCCCTCCACTTT
>TRBJ2-7|TRBV30|.|.
CAWSSRGGVGYEQYF
TGTGCCTGGTCTTCTAGGGGGGGAGTTGGGTACGAGCAGTACTTC
>TRBJ1-6|TRBV5-1|.|.
CASSLGAQGNSPLHF
TGCGCCAGCAGCTTGGGGGCGCAGGGCAATTCACCCCTCCACTTT
>TRBJ2-1|TRBV18|.|.
CASSAPGGFANEQFF
TGTGCCAGCTCCGCCCCTGGGGGGTTTGCTAATGAGCAGTTCTTC
>TRBJ2-3|TRBV5-4|.|TRBD2
CANRNRGDTDTQYF
TGTGCCAACAGGAACCGGGGGGACACAGATACGCAGTATTTT
>TRBJ1-4|TRBV30|.|.
CAWAGIGEKLFF
TGTGCCTGGGCAGGGATCGGTGAAAAACTGTTTTTT
>TRBJ1-3|TRBV5-1|.|TRBD1
CASSLGGQAGNTIYF
TGCGCCAGCAGCTTGGGAGGACAGGCGGGAAACACCATATATTTT
>TRBJ2-4|TRBV28|.|TRBD1
CASGQDRAKNIQYF
TGTGCCAGCGGACAGGACAGGGCCAAAAACATTCAGTACTTC
>TRBJ2-3|TRBV5-4|.|.
CASSLVLASLTDTQYF
TGTGCCAGCAGCTTGGTCCTAGCCTCTCTCACAGATACGCAGTATTTT
>TRBJ1-2|TRBV28|.|TRBD1
CASSLRTGDGYTF
TGTGCCAGCAGTCTACGGACAGGGGACGGCTACACCTTC
>TRBJ2-3|TRBV5-1|once|TRBD2
CASTTGLAPTDTQYF
TGCGCCAGCACCACGGGACTAGCGCCGACAGATACGCAGTATTTT
>TRBJ1-5|TRBV6-5|.|TRBD1
CASSYATGAGPQHF
TGTGCCAGCAGTTACGCTACAGGGGCCGGACCCCAGCATTTT
>TRBJ1-5|TRBV5-1|.|.
CASSFNSNQPQHF
TGCGCCAGCAGCTTTAATAGCAATCAGCCCCAGCATTTT
>TRBJ2-7|TRBV5-1|.|.
CASSILRDNYEQYF
TGCGCCAGCAGCATCCTCCGGGACAACTACGAGCAGTACTTC
>TRBJ2-3|TRBV7-3|.|.
CASSLRPSDTQYF
TGTGCCAGCAGCCTAAGGCCCTCCGATACGCAGTATTTT
>TRBJ2-3|TRBV6-5|once|.
CASSYSAGTDTQYF
TGTGCCAGCAGTTACTCGGCCGGCACAGATACGCAGTATTTT
>TRBJ1-2|TRBV18|.|TRBD1
CASSLIGTGNDGYTF
TGTGCCAGCTCACTTATAGGGACAGGGAACGATGGCTACACCTTC
>TRBJ2-1|TRBV1|.|.
CTSSRQGARNEQFF
TGCACCAGCAGCCGGCAGGGGGCGCGGAATGAGCAGTTCTTC
>TRBJ2-7|TRBV6-5|.|TRBD2
CASSHSGSVPYEQYF
TGTGCCAGCAGCCACAGCGGGAGCGTTCCATACGAGCAGTACTTC
>TRBJ1-1|TRBV3-1/TRBV3-2|few|TRBD1
CASSQEDRAGAEAFF
TGTGCCAGCAGCCAAGAGGACAGGGCTGGTGCTGAAGCTTTCTTT
>TRBJ1-1|TRBV3-1/TRBV3-2|few|TRBD1
CASSRGDREAFF
TGTGCCAGCAGCCGAGGGGACAGAGAAGCTTTCTTT
>TRBJ2-1|TRBV14|.|.
CASSQVTENEQFF
TGTGCCAGCAGCCAAGTAACTGAGAATGAGCAGTTCTTC
>TRBJ2-1|TRBV14|.|TRBD2
CASSLSGRRDEQFF
TGTGCCAGCAGCCTCAGCGGGAGGCGCGATGAGCAGTTCTTC
>TRBJ1-1|TRBV7-3|.|.
CASSPGNKYTEAFF
TGTGCCAGCAGCCCCGGGAACAAGTACACTGAAGCTTTCTTT